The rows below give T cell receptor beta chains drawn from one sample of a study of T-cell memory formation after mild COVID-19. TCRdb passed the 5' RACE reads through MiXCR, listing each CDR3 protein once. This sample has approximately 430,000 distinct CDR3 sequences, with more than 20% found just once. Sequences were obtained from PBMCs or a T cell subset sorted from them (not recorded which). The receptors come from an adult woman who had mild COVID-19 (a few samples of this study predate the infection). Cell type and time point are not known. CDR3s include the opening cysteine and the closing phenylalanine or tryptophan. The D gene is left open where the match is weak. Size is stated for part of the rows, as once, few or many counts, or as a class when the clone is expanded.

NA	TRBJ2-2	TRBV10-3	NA	TGTGCCATCAGTGAGGGACATTTGAGCGCCGGGGAGCTGTTTTTT	CAISEGHLSAGELFF
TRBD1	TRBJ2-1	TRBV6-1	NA	TGTGCCAGCAGCCGGACAGGGTCGGGTGAGCAGTTCTTC	CASSRTGSGEQFF
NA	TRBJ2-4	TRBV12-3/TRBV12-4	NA	TGTGCCAGCACCATAACGGGGTATGGCAAAAACATTCAGTACTTC	CASTITGYGKNIQYF
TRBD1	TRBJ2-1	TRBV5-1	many	TGCGCCAGCAGCTTGACGGACAGGGTTTTTGGCGATGAGCAGTTCTTC	CASSLTDRVFGDEQFF
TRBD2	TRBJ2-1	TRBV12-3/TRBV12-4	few	TGTGCCAGCACCCTCGGGACTAGCGTAAATGAGCAGTTCTTC	CASTLGTSVNEQFF
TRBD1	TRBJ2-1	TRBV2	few	TGTGCCAGCTTCCCTGAGCTGGGACAGGGGTACAATGAGCAGTTCTTC	CASFPELGQGYNEQFF
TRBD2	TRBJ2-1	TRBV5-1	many	TGCGCCAGCAGCTCGGGGGGGTACTACAATGAGCAGTTCTTC	CASSSGGYYNEQFF
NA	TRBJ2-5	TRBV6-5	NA	TGTGCCAGCAGTTACGGGTCAGGGGTGACCCCGGAGACCCAGTACTTC	CASSYGSGVTPETQYF
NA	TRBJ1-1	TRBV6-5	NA	TGTGCCAGCAGTTATTTCGGTCGAGTAGGTGCTTTCTTT	CASSYFGRVGAFF
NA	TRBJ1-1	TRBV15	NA	TGTGCCACCAGCAGATCGGTGGGGAATTCGGACACTGAAGCTTTCTTT	CATSRSVGNSDTEAFF
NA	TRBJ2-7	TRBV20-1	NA	TGCAGTGCTAGAGGGACTGGGGGTGGCTCCTACGAGCAGTACTTC	CSARGTGGGSYEQYF
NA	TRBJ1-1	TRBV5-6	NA	TGTGCCAGCAGCGCCATCCCTCTTGGCACTGAAGCTTTCTTT	CASSAIPLGTEAFF
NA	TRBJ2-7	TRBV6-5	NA	TGTGCCAGCAGTTACTCGAGACTCGGGGCATCCTCCGAGCAGTACTTC	CASSYSRLGASSEQYF
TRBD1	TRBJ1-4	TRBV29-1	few	TGCAGCGCCCGGGACAGGGGGAATGAAAAACTGTTTTTT	CSARDRGNEKLFF
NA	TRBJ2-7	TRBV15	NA	TGTGCCACCAGCAGAGTCTGGTCCGGTCCAGGCTACGAGCAGTACTTC	CATSRVWSGPGYEQYF
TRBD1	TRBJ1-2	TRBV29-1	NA	TGCAGCGTTGCGGAGGTCGACAGGGAAAATGCCTATGGCTACACCTTC	CSVAEVDRENAYGYTF
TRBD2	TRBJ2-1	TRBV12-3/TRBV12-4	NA	TGTGCCAGCAGCTCCGACGGCGGGGGGTACAATGAGCAGTTCTTC	CASSSDGGGYNEQFF
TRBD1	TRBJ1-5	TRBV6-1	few	TGTGCCAGCAGTGGGGGACAGGGACGTCAACAGCCCCAGCATTTT	CASSGGQGRQQPQHF
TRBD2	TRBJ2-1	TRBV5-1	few	TGCGCCAGCAGCTTGGATCTAGCGGGGGCCCGCGACTTC	CASSLDLAGARDF
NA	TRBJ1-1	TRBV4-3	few	TGCGCCAGCAGCCAAGATGGGGGCCCCACTGAAGCTTTCTTT	CASSQDGGPTEAFF
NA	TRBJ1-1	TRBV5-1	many	TGTGCCAGCAGTTTAGGGGGGAACACTGAAGCTTTCTTT	CASSLGGNTEAFF
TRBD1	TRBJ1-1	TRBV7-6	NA	TGTGCCAGCAGCCCGGGACAGGGGGCGTATCGGGACACTGAAGCTTTCTTT	CASSPGQGAYRDTEAFF
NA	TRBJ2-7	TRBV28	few	TGTGCCAGCAGTTTGGCGGTATTCAGCTCCTACGAGCAGTACTTC	CASSLAVFSSYEQYF
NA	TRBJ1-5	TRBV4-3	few	TGCGCCAGCAGCCAAGATCTCGCGGGGCAGGGTCAGCCCCAGCATTTT	CASSQDLAGQGQPQHF
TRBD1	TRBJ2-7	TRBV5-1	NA	TGCGCCAGCAGCTTGTCATGGGACAGCTCCTACGAGCAGTACTTC	CASSLSWDSSYEQYF
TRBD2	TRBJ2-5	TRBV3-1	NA	TGTGCCAGCAGCCAAGGAGTCTTAGACTCGGGAGGCCCCCGGGAGACCCAGTACTTC	CASSQGVLDSGGPRETQYF
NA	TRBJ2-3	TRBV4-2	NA	TGTGCCAGCAGCCTTGCGGGATTTCCCAGCACAGATACGCAGTATTTT	CASSLAGFPSTDTQYF
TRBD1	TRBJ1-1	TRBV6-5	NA	TGTGCCAGCAGAAAACAGACAGGGGGGAGCCTTGAAGCTTTCTTT	CASRKQTGGSLEAFF
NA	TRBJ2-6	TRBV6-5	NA	TGTGCCAGCAGTGAACTCCCCGGGGCCAACGTCCTGACTTTC	CASSELPGANVLTF
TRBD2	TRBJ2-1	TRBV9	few	TGTGCCAGCAAAGAATATTGGACTAGATCTCGACCGCCCTCCTACAATGAGCAGTTCTTC	CASKEYWTRSRPPSYNEQFF
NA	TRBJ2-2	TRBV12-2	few	TGTGCAAGTCGCTTAGGCCCTTACTCCATCATTCACACCGGGGAGCTGTTTTTT	CASRLGPYSIIHTGELFF
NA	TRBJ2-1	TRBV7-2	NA	TGTGCCAGCAGCGCGGACTCGAGCTCCTACAATGAGCAGTTCTTC	CASSADSSSYNEQFF
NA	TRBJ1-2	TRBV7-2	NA	TGTGCCAGCAGCGGACGAGGGGGTTACTATGGCTACACCTTC	CASSGRGGYYGYTF
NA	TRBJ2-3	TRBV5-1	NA	TGCGCCAGCAGCTCCGATCCTTCTAGCACAGATACGCAGTATTTT	CASSSDPSSTDTQYF
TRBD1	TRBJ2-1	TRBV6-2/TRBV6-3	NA	TGTGCCAGCAGTCCTGGCGGGACAGGGGATAATGAGCAGTTCTTC	CASSPGGTGDNEQFF
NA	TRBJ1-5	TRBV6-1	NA	TGTGCCAGCGGGCACAATCAGCCCCAGCATTTT	CASGHNQPQHF
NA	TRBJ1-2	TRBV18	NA	TGTGCCAGCTCAGAGCAGGCCCGCTATGGCTACACCTTC	CASSEQARYGYTF
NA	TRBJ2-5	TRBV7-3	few	TGTGCCAGCAGCCTAAATACCCTGGGGGGGACCCAGTACTTC	CASSLNTLGGTQYF
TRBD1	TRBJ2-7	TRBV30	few	TGTGCCTGGAGTACCGGGACAGGGTCCTACGAGCAGTACTTC	CAWSTGTGSYEQYF
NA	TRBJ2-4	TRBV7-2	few	TGTGCCAGCAGCCTACCCCAATCATTAGCCAAAAACATTCAGTACTTC	CASSLPQSLAKNIQYF
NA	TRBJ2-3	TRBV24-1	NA	TGTGCCACCAGTGTTTCGGATCGCACAGATACGCAGTATTTT	CATSVSDRTDTQYF
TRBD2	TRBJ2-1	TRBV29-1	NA	TGCAGCGTTGATCGAGGCGGGAGCTCCTACAATGAGCAGTTCTTC	CSVDRGGSSYNEQFF
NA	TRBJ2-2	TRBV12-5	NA	TGTGCTAGTGGTTTGCCACCCTTGGACTCGGACGGGGAGCTGTTTTTT	CASGLPPLDSDGELFF
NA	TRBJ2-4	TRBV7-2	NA	TGTGCCAGCAAGGAGGGGGCCAAAAACATTCAGTACTTC	CASKEGAKNIQYF
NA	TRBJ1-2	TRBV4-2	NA	TGTGCCAGCAGCCAAGGGGTCCTTCTCTATGGCTACACCTTC	CASSQGVLLYGYTF
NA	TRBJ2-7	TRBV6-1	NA	TGTGCCAGCAGTGCCGGACGGTACGAGCAGTACTTC	CASSAGRYEQYF
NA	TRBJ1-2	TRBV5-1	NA	TGCGCCAGCAGCTTGGTTGGAAGAACCCGTGAGCCGAATGGCTACACCTTC	CASSLVGRTREPNGYTF
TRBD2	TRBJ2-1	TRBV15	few	TGTGCCACCAGCAGTTCCCGACTAGCCGGGGACGAGCAGTTCTTC	CATSSSRLAGDEQFF
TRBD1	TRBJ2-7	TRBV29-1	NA	TGCAGCGCTGGGGGTGGACAGGGAATCGAGCAGTACTTC	CSAGGGQGIEQYF
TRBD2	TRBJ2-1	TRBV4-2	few	TGTGCCAGCAGCCAGGATGGAAGCGGGAGCTCCTACAATGAGCAGTTCTTC	CASSQDGSGSSYNEQFF
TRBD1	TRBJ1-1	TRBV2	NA	TGTGCCAGCATTCTTAGTAGGACAGGGGTGAAGGCTGAAGCTTTCTTT	CASILSRTGVKAEAFF
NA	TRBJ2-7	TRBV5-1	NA	TGCGCCAGCAGCTTGGCTTCGGGGGGCTCTCTCGAGCAGTACTTC	CASSLASGGSLEQYF
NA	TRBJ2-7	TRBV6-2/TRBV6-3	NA	TGTGCCAGCAGCTACCGACGGGAGCAGTACTTC	CASSYRREQYF
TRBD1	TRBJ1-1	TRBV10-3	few	TGTGCTTCACGTCAGGGGGAGAACACTGAAGCTTTCTTT	CASRQGENTEAFF
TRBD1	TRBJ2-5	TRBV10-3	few	TGTGCCATCAGTGCGGGACAGCCCCTTCAAGAGACCCAGTACTTC	CAISAGQPLQETQYF
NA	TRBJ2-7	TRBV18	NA	TGTGCCAGCTCACCGGGAGTAGCGGGACAGGGACCCGAGCAGTACTTC	CASSPGVAGQGPEQYF
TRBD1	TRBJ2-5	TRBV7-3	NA	TGTGCCAGCAGCTTAGGGACAGGGGCCTTCAATGGGGAGACCCAGTACTTC	CASSLGTGAFNGETQYF